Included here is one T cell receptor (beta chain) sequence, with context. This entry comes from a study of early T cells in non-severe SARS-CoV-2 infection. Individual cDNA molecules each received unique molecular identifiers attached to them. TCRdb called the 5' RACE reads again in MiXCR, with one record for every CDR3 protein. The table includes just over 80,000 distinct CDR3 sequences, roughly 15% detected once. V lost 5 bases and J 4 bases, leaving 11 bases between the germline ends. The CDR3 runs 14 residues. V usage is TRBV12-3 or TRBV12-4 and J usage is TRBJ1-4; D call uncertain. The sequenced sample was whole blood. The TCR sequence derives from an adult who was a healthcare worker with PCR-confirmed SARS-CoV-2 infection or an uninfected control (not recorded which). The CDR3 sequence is CASSPGGSNEKLFF. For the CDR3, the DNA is TGTGCCAGCAGTCCTGGAGGGAGTAATGAAAAACTGTTTTTT.